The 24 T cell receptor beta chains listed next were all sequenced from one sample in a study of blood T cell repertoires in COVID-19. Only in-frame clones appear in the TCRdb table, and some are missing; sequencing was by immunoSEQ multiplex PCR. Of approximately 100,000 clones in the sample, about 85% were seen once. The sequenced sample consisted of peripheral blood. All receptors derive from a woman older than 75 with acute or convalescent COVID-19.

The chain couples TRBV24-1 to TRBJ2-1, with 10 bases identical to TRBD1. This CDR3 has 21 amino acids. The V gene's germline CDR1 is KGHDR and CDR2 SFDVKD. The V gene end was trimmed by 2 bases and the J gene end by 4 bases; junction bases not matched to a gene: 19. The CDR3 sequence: CATSDSVRQGAAGGAYNEQFF. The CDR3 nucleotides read TGTGCCACCAGTGATTCGGTCCGACAGGGGGCAGCGGGTGGGGCTTACAATGAGCAGTTCTTC.

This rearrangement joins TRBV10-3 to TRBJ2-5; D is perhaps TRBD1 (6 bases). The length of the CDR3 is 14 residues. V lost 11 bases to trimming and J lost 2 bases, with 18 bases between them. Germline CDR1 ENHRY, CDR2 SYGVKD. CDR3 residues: CAGSGTGRQETQYF. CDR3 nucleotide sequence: TGTGCCGGATCAGGAACAGGGCGACAAGAGACCCAGTACTTC.

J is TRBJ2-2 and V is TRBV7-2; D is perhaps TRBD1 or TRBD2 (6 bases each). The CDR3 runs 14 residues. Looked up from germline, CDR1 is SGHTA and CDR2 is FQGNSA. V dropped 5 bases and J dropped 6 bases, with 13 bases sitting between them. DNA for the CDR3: TGTGCCAGCAGCCTAGGGGGGCAGTCCGGGGAGCTGTTTTTT. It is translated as CASSLGGQSGELFF.

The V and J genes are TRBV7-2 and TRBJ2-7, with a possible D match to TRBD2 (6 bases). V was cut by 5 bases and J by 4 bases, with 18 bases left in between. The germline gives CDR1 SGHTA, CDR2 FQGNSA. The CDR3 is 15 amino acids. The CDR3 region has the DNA TGTGCCAGCAGCATCGGGGGTCGTGGGGCATACGAGCAGTACTTC. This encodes CASSIGGRGAYEQYF.

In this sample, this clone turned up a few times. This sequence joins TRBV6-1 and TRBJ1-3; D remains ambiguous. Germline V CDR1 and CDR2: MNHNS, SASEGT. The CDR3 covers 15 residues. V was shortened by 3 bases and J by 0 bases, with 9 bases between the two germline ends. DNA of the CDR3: TGTGCCAGCAGTGAGGGCTCAGGCTCTGGAAACACCATATATTTT. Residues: CASSEGSGSGNTIYF.

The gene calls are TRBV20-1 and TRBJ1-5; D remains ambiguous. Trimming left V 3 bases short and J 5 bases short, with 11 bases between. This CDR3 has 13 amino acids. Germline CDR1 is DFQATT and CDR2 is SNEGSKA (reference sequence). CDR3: CSASELGDQPQHF. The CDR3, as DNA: TGCAGTGCTAGTGAATTAGGAGATCAGCCCCAGCATTTT.

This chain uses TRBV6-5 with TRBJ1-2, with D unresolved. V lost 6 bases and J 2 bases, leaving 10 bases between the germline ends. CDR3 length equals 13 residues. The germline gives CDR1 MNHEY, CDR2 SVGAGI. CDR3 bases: TGTGCCAGCAGGTCGACGGGGAACTATGGCTACACCTTC. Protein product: CASRSTGNYGYTF.

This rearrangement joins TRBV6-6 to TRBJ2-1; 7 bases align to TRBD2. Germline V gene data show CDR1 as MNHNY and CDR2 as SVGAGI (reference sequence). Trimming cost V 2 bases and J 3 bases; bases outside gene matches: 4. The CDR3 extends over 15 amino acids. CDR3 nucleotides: TGTGCCAGCAGTTACACCGGGACTAACTACAATGAGCAGTTCTTC. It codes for CASSYTGTNYNEQFF.

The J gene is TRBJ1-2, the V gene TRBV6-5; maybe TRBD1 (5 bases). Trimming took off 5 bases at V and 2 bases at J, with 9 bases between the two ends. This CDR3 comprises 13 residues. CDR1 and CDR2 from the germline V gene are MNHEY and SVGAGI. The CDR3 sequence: CASSQTVNYGYTF. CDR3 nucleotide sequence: TGTGCCAGCAGTCAGACAGTAAACTATGGCTACACCTTC.

The CDR3 DNA sequence: TGTGCCAGCAGGGGGCCCAGGCAGCCCCAGCATTTT. Translated, it gives CASRGPRQPQHF. The chain has TRBV5-4 and TRBJ1-5; a weak D match, TRBD1 (5 bases). In germline, CDR1 is SGHNT, CDR2 YYREEE (reference sequence). The CDR3 spans 12 residues. V lost 5 bases and J 7 bases, leaving 10 bases between the germline ends.

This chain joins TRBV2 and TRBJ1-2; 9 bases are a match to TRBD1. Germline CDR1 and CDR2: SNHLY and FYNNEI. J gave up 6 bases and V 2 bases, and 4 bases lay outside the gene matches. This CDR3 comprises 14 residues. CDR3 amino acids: CASSERGTGNGYTF. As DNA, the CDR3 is TGTGCCAGCAGTGAAAGGGGGACAGGGAATGGCTACACCTTC.

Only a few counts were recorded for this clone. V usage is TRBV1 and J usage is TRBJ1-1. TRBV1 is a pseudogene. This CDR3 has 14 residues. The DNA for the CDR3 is TGCACCAGCAGCCATGGGGGGATGAACACTGAAGCTTTCTTT. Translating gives CTSSHGGMNTEAFF.

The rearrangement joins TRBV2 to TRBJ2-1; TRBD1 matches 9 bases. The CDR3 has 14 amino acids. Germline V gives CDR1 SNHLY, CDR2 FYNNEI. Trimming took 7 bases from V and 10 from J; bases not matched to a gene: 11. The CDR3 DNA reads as TGTGCCAGCACCGGACAGGGGAATACGAGAGAGCAGTTCTTC. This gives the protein CASTGQGNTREQFF.

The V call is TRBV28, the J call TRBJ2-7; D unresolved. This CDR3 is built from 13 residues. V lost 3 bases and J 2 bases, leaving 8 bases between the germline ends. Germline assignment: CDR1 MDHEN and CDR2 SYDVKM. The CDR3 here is CASSFSRAYEQYV. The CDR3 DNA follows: TGTGCCAGCAGTTTTTCCCGCGCCTACGAGCAGTACGTC.

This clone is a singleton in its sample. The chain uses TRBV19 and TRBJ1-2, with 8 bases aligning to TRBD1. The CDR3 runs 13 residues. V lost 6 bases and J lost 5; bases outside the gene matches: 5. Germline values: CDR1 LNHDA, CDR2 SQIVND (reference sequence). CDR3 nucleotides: TGTGCCAGTAGCCCAGGGGGCGCTTATGGCTACACCTTC. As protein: CASSPGGAYGYTF.

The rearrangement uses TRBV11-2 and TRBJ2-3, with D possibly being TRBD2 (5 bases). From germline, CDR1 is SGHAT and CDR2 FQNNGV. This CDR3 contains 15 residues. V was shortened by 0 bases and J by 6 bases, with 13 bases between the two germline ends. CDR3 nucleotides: TGTGCCAGCAGCTTAGATAAGAGGGCCGGGGATACGCAGTATTTT. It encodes CASSLDKRAGDTQYF.

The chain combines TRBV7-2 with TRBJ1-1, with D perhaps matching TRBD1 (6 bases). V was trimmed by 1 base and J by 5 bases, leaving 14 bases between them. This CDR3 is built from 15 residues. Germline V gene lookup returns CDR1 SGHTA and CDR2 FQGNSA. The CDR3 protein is CASSLVRGADTEAFF. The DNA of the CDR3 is TGTGCCAGCAGCTTAGTCAGGGGCGCGGATACTGAAGCTTTCTTT.

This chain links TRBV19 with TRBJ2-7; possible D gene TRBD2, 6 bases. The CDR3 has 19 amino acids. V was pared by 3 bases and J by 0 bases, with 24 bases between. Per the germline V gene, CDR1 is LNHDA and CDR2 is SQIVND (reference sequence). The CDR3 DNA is TGTGCCAGTAGTATTATGGGGCCCAGGGACTTACGGATCTCCTACGAGCAGTACGTC. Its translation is CASSIMGPRDLRISYEQYV.

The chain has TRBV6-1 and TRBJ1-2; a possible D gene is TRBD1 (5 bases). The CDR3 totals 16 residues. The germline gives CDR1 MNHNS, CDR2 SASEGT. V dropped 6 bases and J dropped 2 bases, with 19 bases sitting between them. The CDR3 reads CASRELQGRINYGYTF. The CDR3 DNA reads TGTGCCAGCAGAGAACTCCAGGGCCGGATCAACTATGGCTACACCTTC.

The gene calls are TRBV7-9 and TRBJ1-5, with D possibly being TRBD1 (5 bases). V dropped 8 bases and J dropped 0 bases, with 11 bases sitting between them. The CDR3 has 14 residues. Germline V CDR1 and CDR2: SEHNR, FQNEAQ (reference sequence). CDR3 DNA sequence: TGTGCCAGCCAACAGGAGTATAGCAATCAGCCCCAGCATTTT. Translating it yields CASQQEYSNQPQHF.

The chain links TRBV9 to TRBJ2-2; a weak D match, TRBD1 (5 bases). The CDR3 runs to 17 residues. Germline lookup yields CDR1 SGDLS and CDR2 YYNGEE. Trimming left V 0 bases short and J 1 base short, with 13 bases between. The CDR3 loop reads CASSVDGRGLNTGELFF. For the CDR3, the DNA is TGTGCCAGCAGCGTAGATGGAAGGGGCCTGAACACCGGGGAGCTGTTTTTT.

CDR3 coding DNA: TGTGCCAGCTCACCAGGTCAGACAGGGCGAAACACTGAAGCTTTCTTT. This encodes CASSPGQTGRNTEAFF. The chain recombines TRBV18 with TRBJ1-1; 7 bases line up with TRBD1. V shed 2 bases, J shed 2 bases, and the junction held 8 bases outside the gene matches. CDR1 and CDR2 from the germline V gene are KGHSH and LQKENI. This CDR3 has 16 residues.

CDR3 in amino acids: CASKAHSGDGYTF. The CDR3, as DNA: TGTGCCAGCAAGGCCCACTCTGGAGATGGCTACACCTTC. The chain recombines TRBV2 with TRBJ1-2; D is uncertain. V gave up 7 bases and J gave up 6 bases, with 15 bases separating them. The CDR3 sequence is 13 residues long. Looked up from germline, CDR1 is SNHLY and CDR2 is FYNNEI.

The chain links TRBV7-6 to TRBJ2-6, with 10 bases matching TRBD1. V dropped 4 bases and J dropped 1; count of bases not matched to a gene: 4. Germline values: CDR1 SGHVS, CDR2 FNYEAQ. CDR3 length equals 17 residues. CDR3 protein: CASSSRTGGSGANVLTF. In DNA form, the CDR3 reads TGTGCCAGCAGCTCCCGGACAGGGGGGTCTGGGGCCAACGTCCTGACTTTC. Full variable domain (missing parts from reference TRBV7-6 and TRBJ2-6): GAGVSQSPRYKVTKRGQDVALRCDPISGHVSLYWYRQALGQGPEFLTYFNYEAQQDKSGLPNDRFSAERPEGSISTLTIQRTEQRDSAMYRCASSSRTGGSGANVLTFGAGSRLTVL.